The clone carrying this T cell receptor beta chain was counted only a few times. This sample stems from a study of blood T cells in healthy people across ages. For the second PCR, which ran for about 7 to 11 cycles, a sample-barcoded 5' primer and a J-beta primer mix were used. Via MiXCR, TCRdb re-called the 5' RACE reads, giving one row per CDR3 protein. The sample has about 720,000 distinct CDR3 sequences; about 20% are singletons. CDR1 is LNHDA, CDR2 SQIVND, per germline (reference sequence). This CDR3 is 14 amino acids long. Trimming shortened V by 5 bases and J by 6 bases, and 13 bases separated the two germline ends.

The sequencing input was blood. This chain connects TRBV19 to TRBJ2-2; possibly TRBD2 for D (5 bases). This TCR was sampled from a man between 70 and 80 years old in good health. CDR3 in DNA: TGTGCCAGTAGTCCCGCACGGAGGTCCGGGGAGCTGTTTTTT. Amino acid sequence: CASSPARRSGELFF. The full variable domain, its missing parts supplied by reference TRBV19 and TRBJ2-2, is DGGITQSPKYLFRKEGQNVTLSCEQNLNHDAMYWYRQDPGQGLRLIYYSQIVNDFQKGDIAEGYSVSREKKESFPLTVTSAQKNPTAFYLCASSPARRSGELFFGEGSRLTVL.